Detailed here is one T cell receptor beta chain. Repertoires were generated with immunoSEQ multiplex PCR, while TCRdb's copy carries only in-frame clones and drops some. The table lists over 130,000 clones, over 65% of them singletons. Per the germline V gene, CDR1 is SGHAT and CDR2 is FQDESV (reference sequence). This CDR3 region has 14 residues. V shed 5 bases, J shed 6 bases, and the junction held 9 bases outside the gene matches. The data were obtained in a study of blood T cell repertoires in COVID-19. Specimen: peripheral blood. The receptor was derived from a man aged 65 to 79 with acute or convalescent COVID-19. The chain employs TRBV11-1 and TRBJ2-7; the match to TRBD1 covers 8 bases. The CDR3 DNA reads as TGTGCCAGCAGCCGGACAGGGAATAACGTCGAGCAGTACTTC. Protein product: CASSRTGNNVEQYF.